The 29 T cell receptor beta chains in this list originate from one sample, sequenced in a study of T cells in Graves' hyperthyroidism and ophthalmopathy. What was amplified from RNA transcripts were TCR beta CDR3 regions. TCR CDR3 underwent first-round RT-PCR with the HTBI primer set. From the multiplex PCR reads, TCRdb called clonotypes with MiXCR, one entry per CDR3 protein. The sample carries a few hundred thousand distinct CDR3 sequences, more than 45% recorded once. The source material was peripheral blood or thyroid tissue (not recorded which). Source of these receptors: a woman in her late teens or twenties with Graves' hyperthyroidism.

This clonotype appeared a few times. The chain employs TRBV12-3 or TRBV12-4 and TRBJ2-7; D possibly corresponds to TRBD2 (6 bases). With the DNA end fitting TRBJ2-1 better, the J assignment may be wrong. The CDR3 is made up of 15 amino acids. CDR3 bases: TGTGCCAGCAGTTTGGGTAGCGGAGCCTACAATGAGCAGTTCTTC. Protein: CASSLGSGAYNEQFF.

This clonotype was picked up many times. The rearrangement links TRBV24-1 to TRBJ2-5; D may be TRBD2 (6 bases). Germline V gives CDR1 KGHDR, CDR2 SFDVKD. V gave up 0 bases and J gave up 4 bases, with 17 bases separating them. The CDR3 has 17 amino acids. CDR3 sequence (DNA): TGTGCCACCAGTGATTTGGGAGGAGGGAAAGGTGCAGAGACCCAGTACTTC. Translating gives CATSDLGGGKGAETQYF.

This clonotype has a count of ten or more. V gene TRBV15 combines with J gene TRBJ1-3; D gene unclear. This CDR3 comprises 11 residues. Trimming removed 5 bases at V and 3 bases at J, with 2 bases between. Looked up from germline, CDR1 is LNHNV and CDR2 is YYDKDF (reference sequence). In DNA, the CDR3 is TGTGCCACCAGCTTTGGAAACACCATATATTTT. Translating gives CATSFGNTIYF.

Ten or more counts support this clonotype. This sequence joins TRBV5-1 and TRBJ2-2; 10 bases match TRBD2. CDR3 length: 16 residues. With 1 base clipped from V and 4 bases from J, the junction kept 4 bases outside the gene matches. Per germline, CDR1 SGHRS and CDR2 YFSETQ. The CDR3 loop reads CASSLLAGGLTGELFF. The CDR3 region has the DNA TGCGCCAGCAGCTTGTTAGCGGGAGGCCTCACCGGGGAGCTGTTTTTT. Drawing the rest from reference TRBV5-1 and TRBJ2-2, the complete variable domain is KAGVTQTPRYLIKTRGQQVTLSCSPISGHRSVSWYQQTPGQGLQFLFEYFSETQRNKGNFPGRFSGRQFSNSRSEMNVSTLELGDSALYLCASSLLAGGLTGELFFGEGSRLTVL.

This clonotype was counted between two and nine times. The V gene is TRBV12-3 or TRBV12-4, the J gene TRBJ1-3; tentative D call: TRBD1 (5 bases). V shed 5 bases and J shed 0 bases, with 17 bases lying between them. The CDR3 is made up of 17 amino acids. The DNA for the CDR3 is TGTGCCAGCAGTGCCACCGGGACGGACCTCTCTGGAAACACCATATATTTT. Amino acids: CASSATGTDLSGNTIYF.

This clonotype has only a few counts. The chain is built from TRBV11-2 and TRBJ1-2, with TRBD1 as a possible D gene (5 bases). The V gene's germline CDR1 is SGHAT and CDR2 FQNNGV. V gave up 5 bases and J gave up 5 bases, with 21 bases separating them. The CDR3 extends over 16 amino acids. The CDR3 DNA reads TGTGCCAGCAGCCCCCAGGGTTTCCAAATAGGGTATGGCTACACCTTC. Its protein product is CASSPQGFQIGYGYTF.

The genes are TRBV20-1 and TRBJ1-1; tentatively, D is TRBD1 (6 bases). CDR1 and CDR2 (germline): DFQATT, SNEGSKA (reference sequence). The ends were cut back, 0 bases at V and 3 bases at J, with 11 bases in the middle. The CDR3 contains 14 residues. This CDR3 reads CSAREIEGDTEAFF. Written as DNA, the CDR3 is TGCAGTGCTAGAGAGATCGAGGGGGACACTGAAGCTTTCTTT.

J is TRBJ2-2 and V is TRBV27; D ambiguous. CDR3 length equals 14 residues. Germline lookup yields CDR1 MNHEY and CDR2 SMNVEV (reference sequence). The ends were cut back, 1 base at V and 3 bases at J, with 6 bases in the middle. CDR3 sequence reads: CASSLFQDTGELFF. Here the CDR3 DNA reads TGTGCCAGCAGTTTATTTCAGGACACCGGGGAGCTGTTTTTT.

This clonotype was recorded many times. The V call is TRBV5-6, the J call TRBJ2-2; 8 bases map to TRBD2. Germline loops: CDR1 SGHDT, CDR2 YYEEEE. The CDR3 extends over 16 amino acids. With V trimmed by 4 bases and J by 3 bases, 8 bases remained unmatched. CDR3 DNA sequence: TGTGCCAGCAGCCCCGTGGGGCGGGAGGACACCGGGGAGCTGTTTTTT. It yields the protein CASSPVGREDTGELFF.

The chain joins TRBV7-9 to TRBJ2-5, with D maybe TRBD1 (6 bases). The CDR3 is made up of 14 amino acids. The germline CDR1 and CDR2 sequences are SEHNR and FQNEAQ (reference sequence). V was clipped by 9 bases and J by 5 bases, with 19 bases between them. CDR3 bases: TGTGCCAGTGTCCTTCAGGGGCCCAGGGAGACCCAGTACTTC. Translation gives CASVLQGPRETQYF.

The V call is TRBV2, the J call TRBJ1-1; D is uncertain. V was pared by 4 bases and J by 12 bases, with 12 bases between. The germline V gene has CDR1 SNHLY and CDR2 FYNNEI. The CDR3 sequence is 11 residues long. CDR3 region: CASSVRVGTFF. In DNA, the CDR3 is TGTGCCAGCAGTGTAAGGGTGGGAACTTTCTTT.

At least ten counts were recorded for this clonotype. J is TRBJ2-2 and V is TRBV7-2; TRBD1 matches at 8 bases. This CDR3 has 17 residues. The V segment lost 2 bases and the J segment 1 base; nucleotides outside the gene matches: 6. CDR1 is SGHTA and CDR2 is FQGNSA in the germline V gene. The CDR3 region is CASSLSWGTGNTGELFF. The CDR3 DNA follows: TGTGCCAGCAGCTTAAGTTGGGGGACAGGGAACACCGGGGAGCTGTTTTTT.

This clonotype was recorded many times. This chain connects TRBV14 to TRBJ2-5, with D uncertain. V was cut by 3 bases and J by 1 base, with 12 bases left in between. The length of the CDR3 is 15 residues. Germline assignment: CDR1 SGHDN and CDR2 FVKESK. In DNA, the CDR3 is TGTGCCAGCAGCCAGCGAGTTGGGGTCCAAGAGACCCAGTACTTC. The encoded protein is CASSQRVGVQETQYF.

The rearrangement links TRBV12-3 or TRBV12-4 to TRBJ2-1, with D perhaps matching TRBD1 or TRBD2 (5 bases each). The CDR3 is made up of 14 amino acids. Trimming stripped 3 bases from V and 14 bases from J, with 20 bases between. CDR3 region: CASSLARDVRREFF. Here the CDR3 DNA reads TGTGCCAGCAGTTTGGCCCGGGACGTGAGGCGGGAGTTCTTC.

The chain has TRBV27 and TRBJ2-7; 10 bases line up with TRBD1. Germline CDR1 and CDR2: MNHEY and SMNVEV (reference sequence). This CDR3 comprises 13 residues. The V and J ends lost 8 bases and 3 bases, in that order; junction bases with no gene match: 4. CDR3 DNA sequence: TGTGCCAGCCAGGGACAGGGGTACTACGAGCAGTACTTC. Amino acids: CASQGQGYYEQYF.

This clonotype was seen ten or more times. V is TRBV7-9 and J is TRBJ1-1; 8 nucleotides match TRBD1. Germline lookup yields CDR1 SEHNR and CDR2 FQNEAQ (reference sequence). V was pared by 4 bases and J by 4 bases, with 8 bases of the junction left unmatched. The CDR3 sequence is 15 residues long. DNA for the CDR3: TGTGCCAGCAGCTCGATGCAGGGGGCGCCCACTGAAGCTTTCTTT. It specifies CASSSMQGAPTEAFF.

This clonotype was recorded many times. The CDR3 DNA is TGTGCCAGCAGCCAGCCGGACAGGGACGGTTTAAATGGCTACACCTTC. Translated: CASSQPDRDGLNGYTF. The chain joins TRBV3-1 to TRBJ1-2, with 8 bases fitting TRBD1. The CDR3 length is 16 residues. CDR1 and CDR2 (germline): LGHDT, YNNKEL (reference sequence). V dropped 3 bases and J dropped 6; count of bases not matched to a gene: 12.

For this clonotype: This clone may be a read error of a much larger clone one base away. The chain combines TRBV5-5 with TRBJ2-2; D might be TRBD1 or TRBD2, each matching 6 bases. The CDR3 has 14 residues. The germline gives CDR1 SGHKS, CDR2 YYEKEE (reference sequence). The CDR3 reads CASSPDSNTGGLFF. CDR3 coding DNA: TGTGCCAGCAGCCCGGACAGCAACACCGGGGGGCTGTTTTTT. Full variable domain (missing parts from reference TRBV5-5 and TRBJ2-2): DAGVTQSPTHLIKTRGQQVTLRCSPISGHKSVSWYQQVLGQGPQFIFQYYEKEERGRGNFPDRFSARQFPNYSSELNVNALLLGDSALYLCASSPDSNTGGLFFGEGSRLTVL.

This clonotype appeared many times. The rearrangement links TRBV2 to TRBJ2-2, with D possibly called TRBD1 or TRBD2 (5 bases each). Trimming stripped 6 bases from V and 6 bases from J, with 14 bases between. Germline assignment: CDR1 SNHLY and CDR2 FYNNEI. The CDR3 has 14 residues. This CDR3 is CASRGRREPGELFF. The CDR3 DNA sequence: TGTGCCAGCAGAGGGCGCAGGGAGCCCGGGGAGCTGTTTTTT. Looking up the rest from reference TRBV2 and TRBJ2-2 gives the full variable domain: EPEVTQTPSHQVTQMGQEVILRCVPISNHLYFYWYRQILGQKVEFLVSFYNNEISEKSEIFDDQFSVERPDGSNFTLKIRSTKLEDSAMYFCASRGRREPGELFFGEGSRLTVL.

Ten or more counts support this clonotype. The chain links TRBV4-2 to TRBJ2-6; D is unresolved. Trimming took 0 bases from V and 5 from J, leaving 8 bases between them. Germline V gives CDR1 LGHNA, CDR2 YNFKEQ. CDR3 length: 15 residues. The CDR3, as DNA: TGTGCCAGCAGCCAAGAGTCGATCTGGGCCAACGTCCTGACTTTC. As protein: CASSQESIWANVLTF.

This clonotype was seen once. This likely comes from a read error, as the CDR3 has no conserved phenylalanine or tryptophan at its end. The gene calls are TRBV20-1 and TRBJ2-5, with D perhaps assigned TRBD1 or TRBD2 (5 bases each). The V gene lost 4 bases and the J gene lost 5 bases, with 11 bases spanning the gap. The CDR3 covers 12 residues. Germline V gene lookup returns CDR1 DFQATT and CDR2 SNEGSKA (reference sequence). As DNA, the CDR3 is TGCAGTGCTACCCGGGACGCCGAGACCCAGTACCTC. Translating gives CSATRDAETQYL.

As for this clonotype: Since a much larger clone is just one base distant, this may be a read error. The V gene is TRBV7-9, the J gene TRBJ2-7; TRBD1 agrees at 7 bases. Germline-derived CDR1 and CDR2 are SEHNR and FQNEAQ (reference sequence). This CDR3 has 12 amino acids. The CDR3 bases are TGTGCCAGCAGAGGGGACAGATACGAGCAGCACTTC. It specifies CASRGDRYEQHF. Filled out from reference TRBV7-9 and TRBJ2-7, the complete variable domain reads DTGVSQNPRHKITKRGQNVTFRCDPISEHNRLYWYRQTLGQGPEFLTYFQNEAQLEKSRLLSDRFSAERPKGSFSTLEIQRTEQGDSAMYLCASRGDRYEQHFGPGTRLTVT.

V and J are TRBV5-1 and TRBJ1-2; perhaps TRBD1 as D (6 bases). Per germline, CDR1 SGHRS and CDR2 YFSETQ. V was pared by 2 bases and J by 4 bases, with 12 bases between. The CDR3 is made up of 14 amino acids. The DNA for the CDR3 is TGCGCCAGCAGCTTTAACAGGGATCGCTATGGCTACACCTTC. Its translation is CASSFNRDRYGYTF. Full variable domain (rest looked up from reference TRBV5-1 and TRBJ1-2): KAGVTQTPRYLIKTRGQQVTLSCSPISGHRSVSWYQQTPGQGLQFLFEYFSETQRNKGNFPGRFSGRQFSNSRSEMNVSTLELGDSALYLCASSFNRDRYGYTFGSGTRLTVV.

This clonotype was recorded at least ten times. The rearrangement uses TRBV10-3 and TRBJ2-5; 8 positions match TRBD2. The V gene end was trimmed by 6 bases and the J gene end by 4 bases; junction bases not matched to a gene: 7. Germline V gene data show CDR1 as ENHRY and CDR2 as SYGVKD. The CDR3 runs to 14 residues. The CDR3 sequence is CAISGTRSRETQYF. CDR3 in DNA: TGTGCCATCAGCGGGACTAGGAGCCGAGAGACCCAGTACTTC.

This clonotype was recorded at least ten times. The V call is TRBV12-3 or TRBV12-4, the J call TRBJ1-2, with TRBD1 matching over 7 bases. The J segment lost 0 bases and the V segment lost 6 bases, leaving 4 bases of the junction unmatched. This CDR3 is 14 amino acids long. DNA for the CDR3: TGTGCCAGCAGCGGAACAGGGGCTAACTATGGCTACACCTTC. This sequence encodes CASSGTGANYGYTF.

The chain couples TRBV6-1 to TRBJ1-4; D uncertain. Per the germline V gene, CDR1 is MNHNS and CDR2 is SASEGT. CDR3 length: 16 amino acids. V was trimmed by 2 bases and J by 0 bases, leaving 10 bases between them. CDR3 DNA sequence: TGTGCCAGCAGTGAAAGGAACATAGCAACTAATGAAAAACTGTTTTTT. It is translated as CASSERNIATNEKLFF.

Here the CDR3 reads CASSHPGQEYEKLFF. The CDR3 DNA is TGTGCCAGCAGTCACCCAGGGCAGGAGTACGAAAAACTGTTTTTT. The chain has TRBV6-6 and TRBJ1-4, with D possibly TRBD1 on 5 matching bases. The CDR3 loop spans 15 amino acids. Per the germline V gene, CDR1 is MNHNY and CDR2 is SVGAGI (reference sequence). V lost 5 bases and J lost 8, with 18 bases in between.

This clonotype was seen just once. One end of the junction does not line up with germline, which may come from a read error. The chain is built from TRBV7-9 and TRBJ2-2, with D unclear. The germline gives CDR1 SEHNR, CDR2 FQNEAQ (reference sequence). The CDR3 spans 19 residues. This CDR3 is CGSSPDLDPKGPNTGELFF. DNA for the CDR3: TGTGGCAGCAGCCCCGATTTGGACCCAAAAGGACCGAACACCGGGGAGCTGTTTTTT.

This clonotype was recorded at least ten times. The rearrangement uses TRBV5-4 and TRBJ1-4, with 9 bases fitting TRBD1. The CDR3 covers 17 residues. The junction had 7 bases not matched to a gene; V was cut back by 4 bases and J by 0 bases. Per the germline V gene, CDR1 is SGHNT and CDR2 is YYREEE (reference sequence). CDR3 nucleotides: TGTGCCAGCAGCAAAAACAGGGGGCGTGCAACTAATGAAAAACTGTTTTTT. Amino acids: CASSKNRGRATNEKLFF.